This T cell receptor (beta chain) is drawn from a study of T cell responses to AZD1222 COVID-19 vaccine. As for this clone: The antigen remains unidentified.

The table came from immunoSEQ multiplex PCR; TCRdb's copy has only in-frame clones and leaves some out. This table lists 150,000 or so clones. Study observations and caveats: After the peak T cell response, and only then, were repertoires sampled. Unmutated regions of variants are reportedly targeted by nearly half of spike-specific TCRs.

This clonotype was obtained from an adult in good health. Sequenced input: peripheral blood.

The CDR3 nucleotides read TGTGCCAGCTCACCAGAGTCCTACGAGCAGTACTTC. Protein: CASSPESYEQYF. The chain carries TRBV18 and TRBJ2-7; D unclear. CDR1 and CDR2 from the germline V gene are KGHSH and LQKENI. The CDR3 length is 12 residues. V gave up 2 bases and J gave up 1 base, with 3 bases separating them.